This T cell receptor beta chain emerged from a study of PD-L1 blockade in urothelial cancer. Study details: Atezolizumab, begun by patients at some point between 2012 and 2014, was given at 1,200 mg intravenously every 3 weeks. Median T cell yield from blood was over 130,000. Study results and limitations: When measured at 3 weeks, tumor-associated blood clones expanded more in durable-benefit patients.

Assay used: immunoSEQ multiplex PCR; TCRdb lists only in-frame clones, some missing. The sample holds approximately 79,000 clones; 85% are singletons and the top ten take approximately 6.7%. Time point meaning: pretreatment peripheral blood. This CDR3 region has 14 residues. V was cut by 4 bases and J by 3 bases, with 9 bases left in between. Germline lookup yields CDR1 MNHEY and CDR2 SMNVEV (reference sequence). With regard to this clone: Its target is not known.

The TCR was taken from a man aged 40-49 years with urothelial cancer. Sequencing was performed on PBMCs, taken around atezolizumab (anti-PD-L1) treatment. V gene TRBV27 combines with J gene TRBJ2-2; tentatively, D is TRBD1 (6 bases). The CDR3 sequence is CASSYWGHTGELFF. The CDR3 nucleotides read TGTGCCAGCAGTTACTGGGGGCACACCGGGGAGCTGTTTTTT.